This TCR beta chain was identified in a study of OX40 agonist ivuxolimab in advanced cancers. Study-level information: Three patients, one with hepatocellular carcinoma and two with cutaneous melanoma, achieved partial responses.

Profiled with immunoSEQ multiplex PCR; TCRdb holds only in-frame clones, not every one. Of some 140,000 clones listed, just over 90% are singletons. Trimming took off 3 bases at V and 8 bases at J, with 12 bases between the two ends. Germline assignment: CDR1 GTSNPN and CDR2 SVGIG (reference sequence). This CDR3 is 12 amino acids long. This TCR was recovered from an adult with an advanced solid tumor such as melanoma, head and neck, liver or kidney cancer. The chain combines TRBV30 with TRBJ2-3; possibly TRBD2 for D (5 bases). Sequencing used CD4+ or CD8+ T cells sorted from blood, obtained in a trial of the OX40 agonist ivuxolimab. CDR3 sequence: CAWSHIGGTQYF. CDR3 sequence (DNA): TGTGCCTGGAGCCACATAGGAGGTACGCAGTATTTT.